This TCR beta chain was sequenced for a study of T cells expressing NK-cell markers. Whole-study findings and limits: A range of roughly 1.0-8% of CD8+ T cells consisted of dominant NKG2C+ clonotypes in several donors.

TCRdb reanalyzed the 5' RACE reads and collapses them to one entry per CDR3 protein, without DNA. The sample has almost 450,000 distinct CDR3 sequences. Germline values: CDR1 ENHRY, CDR2 SYGVKD. The CDR3 sequence is 15 residues long. A word on this clonotype: Its matching antigen is unknown.

The source material was blood T cells: a sorted CD56 or NKG2C T cell subset, CD4+ or CD8+ T cells, or bulk PBMC T cells (not recorded which). The sequence came from a woman aged 18 to 75 in good health. The gene calls are TRBV10-3 and TRBJ2-3; TCRdb indicates TRBD2, and absent DNA this call remains unverified. CDR3 loop: CAIGGRGKTTDTQYF.